Following are 4 T cell receptor beta chains from one sample sequenced in a study of PD-1 blockade in classical Hodgkin lymphoma. Profiling relied on immunoSEQ multiplex PCR, and the TCRdb table lists in-frame clones only, not all of them. Among several thousand clones listed, almost 80% were seen once. Every one of the patients relapsed after autologous stem cell transplantation (brentuximab vedotin exposure was variable). Starting with thawed PBMCs, CD4+ T cells were purified by magnetic negative selection. The sample was CD4+ T cells from blood, taken at baseline. All receptors derive from a human donor with classical Hodgkin lymphoma.

This chain connects TRBV18 to TRBJ1-1; D is ambiguous. The V gene's germline CDR1 is KGHSH and CDR2 LQKENI. V was pared by 5 bases and J by 2 bases, with 6 bases between. This CDR3 comprises 12 residues. The CDR3 here is CASSSGNTEAFF. In DNA form, the CDR3 reads TGTGCCAGCTCATCCGGCAACACTGAAGCTTTCTTT.

The rearrangement uses TRBV6-6 and TRBJ1-1; D might be TRBD1 (6 bases). CDR3 length: 14 residues. The V end was cut by 8 bases, the J end by 7 bases, with 20 bases between. Germline V gives CDR1 MNHNY, CDR2 SVGAGI (reference sequence). The CDR3 here is CASFLIIGGSEAFF. The CDR3 coding sequence is TGTGCCAGCTTCTTAATAATAGGGGGGAGTGAAGCTTTCTTT.

The gene calls are TRBV18 and TRBJ2-1; D tentatively fits TRBD1 or TRBD2 (5 bases each). V lost 2 bases to trimming and J lost 9 bases, with 11 bases between them. This CDR3 region has 13 residues. The V gene's germline CDR1 is KGHSH and CDR2 LQKENI. The CDR3 nucleotides read TGTGCCAGCTCACCAGGGGGTAGAATTGAGCAGTTCTTC. It is translated as CASSPGGRIEQFF.

The chain employs TRBV29-1 and TRBJ2-7, with D hard to call. CDR1 and CDR2 from the germline V gene are SQVTM and ANQGSEA. The V and J ends lost 3 bases and 1 base respectively, with 10 bases between them. The CDR3 has 13 residues. The CDR3 coding sequence is TGCAGCGTTGACAGCGCTCCATCCTACGAGCAGTACTTC. Its translation is CSVDSAPSYEQYF.